This T cell receptor beta chain originates from a study of CD8 T cells in Susac syndrome. At the level of the study: Patients with Susac syndrome were therapy-naive, on corticosteroids, or on intravenous immunoglobulin alone at blood draw.

The study's findings and limits: The CD4+ T cell repertoires of Susac syndrome were found to show no clonal expansion.

High-throughput TCR beta sequencing covered peripheral CD8+ and CD4+ T cells. The CDR3 covers 12 residues. V lost 3 bases and J lost 8, with 7 bases in between. CDR1 and CDR2 from the germline V gene are SGHTA and FQGNSA. Comments on this clonotype: What it binds is not known.

RNA totalling about 0.5 to 1 ug underwent reverse transcription with random hexamers. Each CDR3 protein is one row after TCRdb ran MiXCR on the immunoSEQ multiplex PCR reads. The sample carries some 150,000 distinct CDR3 sequences, 95% recorded once. The rearrangement joins TRBV7-2 to TRBJ2-2, with no clear D. The receptor comes from a human donor with Susac syndrome. Sequenced: CD4+ T cells from PBMCs. The CDR3 reads CASSFPPGELFF. The CDR3 DNA is TGTGCCAGCAGCTTCCCCCCAGGGGAGCTGTTTTTT.